These 14 T cell receptor beta chains came from one sample sequenced in a study of T cell repertoires in cytomegalovirus infection. MiXCR, run by TCRdb on the reads, gives a single entry per CDR3 protein. The sample includes fewer than 700,000 distinct CDR3 sequences, roughly a quarter of them seen just once. The sequenced sample consisted of CD8+ T cells from PBMCs. The receptors were gathered from a human donor in good health (CMV status not recorded). Some clones in this sample may be carry-over from other donors' samples.

The sample holds many counts of this clonotype. The chain employs TRBV6-5 and TRBJ2-1; a possible D gene is TRBD1 (6 bases). The CDR3 is 14 residues long. Trimming left V 2 bases short and J 2 bases short, with 7 bases between. Germline CDR1 MNHEY, CDR2 SVGAGI. CDR3 coding DNA: TGTGCCAGCAGTTACGGGACACCCTACAATGAGCAGTTCTTC. Amino acid sequence: CASSYGTPYNEQFF.

This sequence joins TRBV5-1 and TRBJ2-7, with 7 positions matching TRBD1. The CDR3 has 14 amino acids. With V trimmed by 3 bases and J by 0 bases, 3 bases remained unmatched. Germline CDR1 SGHRS, CDR2 YFSETQ. The CDR3 region is CASSSYRGSYEQYF. In nucleotides, the CDR3 is TGCGCCAGCAGCTCCTACAGGGGCTCCTACGAGCAGTACTTC.

V usage is TRBV14 and J usage is TRBJ1-2, with D hard to call. CDR1 and CDR2 (germline): SGHDN, FVKESK. V was pared by 1 base and J by 4 bases, with 7 bases between. The CDR3 has 13 residues. CDR3 residues: CASSQVWFYGYTF. The CDR3 bases are TGTGCCAGCAGCCAAGTGTGGTTCTATGGCTACACCTTC.

This clonotype was detected a few times. V usage is TRBV6-5 and J usage is TRBJ2-3; possible D gene TRBD1, 6 bases. Trimming left V 0 bases short and J 0 bases short, with 7 bases between. Per germline, CDR1 MNHEY and CDR2 SVGAGI. The CDR3 totals 15 residues. The chain's CDR3 is CASSYSGQSTDTQYF. CDR3 nucleotide sequence: TGTGCCAGCAGTTACTCGGGACAAAGCACAGATACGCAGTATTTT.

This clonotype was counted between two and nine times. The chain recombines TRBV6-2 or TRBV6-3 with TRBJ1-1, with D possibly TRBD1 on 5 matching bases. Germline CDR1 and CDR2: MNHEY and SVGEGT. This CDR3 comprises 14 residues. Trimming took 6 bases from V and 13 from J, leaving 24 bases between them. The CDR3 sequence: CASRVGGAGLTGFF. The CDR3 nucleotides read TGTGCCAGCAGGGTCGGGGGAGCAGGGCTGACTGGTTTCTTT.

This clonotype was counted many times. V is TRBV7-2 and J is TRBJ2-7; possibly TRBD1 or TRBD2 for D (6 bases each). The CDR3 is made up of 16 amino acids. CDR1 and CDR2 from the germline V gene are SGHTA and FQGNSA. Trimming removed 3 bases at V and 3 bases at J, with 18 bases between. This CDR3 is CASSLGAGLPIYEQYF. The CDR3 nucleotides are TGTGCCAGCAGCTTGGGGGCCGGACTACCAATCTACGAGCAGTACTTC. Looking up the rest from reference TRBV7-2 and TRBJ2-7 gives the full variable domain: GAGVSQSPSNKVTEKGKDVELRCDPISGHTALYWYRQSLGQGLEFLIYFQGNSAPDKSGLPSDRFSAERTGGSVSTLTIQRTQQEDSAVYLCASSLGAGLPIYEQYFGPGTRLTVT.

The CDR3 DNA is TGTGCCAGCAGCCCCGGACTTCAGCAGTTCTTC. Its protein is CASSPGLQQFF. This sequence joins TRBV6-2 or TRBV6-3 and TRBJ2-1, with D possibly TRBD2 on 5 matching bases. Trimming stripped 6 bases from V and 11 bases from J, with 11 bases between. Germline lookup yields CDR1 MNHEY and CDR2 SVGEGT. The CDR3 length is 11 residues.

This clonotype has just one count. This chain uses TRBV20-1 with TRBJ1-1; 10 positions match TRBD1. CDR3 length: 15 residues. With V trimmed by 0 bases and J by 5 bases, 6 bases remained unmatched. Germline V gives CDR1 DFQATT, CDR2 SNEGSKA (reference sequence). CDR3: CSARDMGQGLTEAFF. The DNA of the CDR3 is TGCAGTGCTAGAGATATGGGACAGGGGTTGACTGAAGCTTTCTTT.

This clonotype has at least ten counts. This sequence joins TRBV20-1 and TRBJ2-3, with 7 bases lining up with TRBD2. CDR3 size: 18 residues. Germline V gene sequence: CDR1 DFQATT, CDR2 SNEGSKA (reference sequence). The V and J ends lost 1 base and 3 bases, in that order; junction bases with no gene match: 16. In DNA, the CDR3 is TGCAGTGCTAGAGTCGGCCAGGCAGCGGGAAAAGATACAGATACGCAGTATTTT. Translating it yields CSARVGQAAGKDTDTQYF.

The V and J genes are TRBV9 and TRBJ2-5; 11 nucleotides agree with TRBD2. The CDR3 has 16 residues. Trimming cost V 4 bases and J 2 bases; bases outside gene matches: 7. The germline CDR1 and CDR2 sequences are SGDLS and YYNGEE. In DNA form, the CDR3 reads TGTGCCAGCAGCCCAAAGGGGACTAGCGGACAAGAGACCCAGTACTTC. It yields the protein CASSPKGTSGQETQYF.

The chain combines TRBV7-2 with TRBJ2-5; TRBD2 matches at 8 bases. After removal of 6 bases from V and 2 bases from J, the junction contained 20 bases not matched to a gene. CDR3 length equals 19 residues. The germline gives CDR1 SGHTA, CDR2 FQGNSA. The CDR3 loop reads CASSRDGDADGGEQETQYF. The CDR3 DNA is TGTGCCAGCAGTCGGGACGGCGACGCGGACGGGGGGGAACAAGAGACCCAGTACTTC.

This clonotype was found a few times. V usage is TRBV9 and J usage is TRBJ2-6; the D is unclear. Between the trimmed V and J ends, which lost 0 bases and 3 bases, there was a span of 4 bases. The CDR3 length is 14 residues. The germline V gene has CDR1 SGDLS and CDR2 YYNGEE. CDR3 coding DNA: TGTGCCAGCAGCGTAGAGGGTGGGGCCAACGTCCTGACTTTC. Its translation is CASSVEGGANVLTF.

The chain combines TRBV19 with TRBJ2-1; 12 bases align to TRBD1. V was pared by 3 bases and J by 5 bases, with 17 bases of the junction left unmatched. From germline, CDR1 is LNHDA and CDR2 SQIVND (reference sequence). The CDR3 runs to 20 residues. CDR3 amino acids: CASSMVPGTGGRRGDNEQFF. The CDR3 region has the DNA TGTGCCAGTAGTATGGTACCCGGGACAGGGGGCAGGAGAGGGGACAATGAGCAGTTCTTC.

With respect to this clonotype: This may stem from a read error, because a much larger clone lies one nucleotide away. This sequence joins TRBV12-3 or TRBV12-4 and TRBJ2-3; 7 positions match TRBD1. This CDR3 region has 11 residues. This CDR3 reads CVSSLGTDEYF. CDR3 bases: TGTGTCAGCAGTTTAGGGACAGACGAATATTTT.